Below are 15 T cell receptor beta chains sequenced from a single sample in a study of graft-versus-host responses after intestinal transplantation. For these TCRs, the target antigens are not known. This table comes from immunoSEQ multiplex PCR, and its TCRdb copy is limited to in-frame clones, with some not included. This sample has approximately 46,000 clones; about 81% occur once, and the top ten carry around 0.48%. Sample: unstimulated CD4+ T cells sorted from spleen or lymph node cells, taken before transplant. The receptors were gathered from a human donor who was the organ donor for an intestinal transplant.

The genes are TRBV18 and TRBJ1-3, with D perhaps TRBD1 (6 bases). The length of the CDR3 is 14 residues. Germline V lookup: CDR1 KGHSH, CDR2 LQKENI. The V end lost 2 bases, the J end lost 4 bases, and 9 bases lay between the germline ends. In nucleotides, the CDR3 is TGTGCCAGCTCACCAGAACAGGGCGGAAACACCATATATTTT. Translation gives CASSPEQGGNTIYF.

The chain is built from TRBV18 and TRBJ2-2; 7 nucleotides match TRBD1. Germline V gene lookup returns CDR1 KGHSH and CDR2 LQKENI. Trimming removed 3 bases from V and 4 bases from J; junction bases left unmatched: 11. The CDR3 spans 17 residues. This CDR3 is CASSPITGEWSTGELFF. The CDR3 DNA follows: TGTGCCAGCTCACCGATAACAGGGGAGTGGAGCACCGGGGAGCTGTTTTTT.

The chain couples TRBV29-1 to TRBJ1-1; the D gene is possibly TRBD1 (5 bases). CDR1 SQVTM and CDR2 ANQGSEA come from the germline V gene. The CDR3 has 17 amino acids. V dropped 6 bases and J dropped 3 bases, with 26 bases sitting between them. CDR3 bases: TGCAGCGTCCAAACGCGGGCAGGCTATGAAGGGGACACTGAAGCTTTCTTT. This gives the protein CSVQTRAGYEGDTEAFF.

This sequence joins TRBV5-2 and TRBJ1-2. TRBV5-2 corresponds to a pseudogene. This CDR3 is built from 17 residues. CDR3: CASNALREVRKTYGYTF. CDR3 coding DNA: TGTGCCAGCAATGCTCTCAGAGAGGTACGAAAGACCTATGGCTACACCTTC.

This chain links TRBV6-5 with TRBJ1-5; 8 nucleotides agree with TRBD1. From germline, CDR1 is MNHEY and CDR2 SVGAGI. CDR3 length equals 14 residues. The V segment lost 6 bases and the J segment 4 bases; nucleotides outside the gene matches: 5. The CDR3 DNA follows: TGTGCCAGCAGCCGACAGGGGAGAAATCAGCCCCAGCATTTT. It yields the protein CASSRQGRNQPQHF.

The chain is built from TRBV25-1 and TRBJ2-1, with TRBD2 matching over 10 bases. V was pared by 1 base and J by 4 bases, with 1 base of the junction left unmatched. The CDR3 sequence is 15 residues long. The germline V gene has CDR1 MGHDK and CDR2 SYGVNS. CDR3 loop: CASSELLAGYNEQFF. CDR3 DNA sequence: TGTGCCAGCAGTGAATTACTAGCGGGGTACAATGAGCAGTTCTTC. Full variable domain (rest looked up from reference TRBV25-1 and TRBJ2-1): EADIYQTPRYLVIGTGKKITLECSQTMGHDKMYWYQQDPGMELHLIHYSYGVNSTEKGDLSSESTVSRIRTEHFPLTLESARPSHTSQYLCASSELLAGYNEQFFGPGTRLTVL.

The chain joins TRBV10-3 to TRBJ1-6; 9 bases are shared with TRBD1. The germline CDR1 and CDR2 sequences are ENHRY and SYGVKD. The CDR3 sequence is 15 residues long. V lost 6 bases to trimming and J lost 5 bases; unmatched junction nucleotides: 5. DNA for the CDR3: TGTGCCATCAGAAGGGGACAGGGCAATAATTCACCCCTCCACTTT. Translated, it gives CAIRRGQGNNSPLHF.

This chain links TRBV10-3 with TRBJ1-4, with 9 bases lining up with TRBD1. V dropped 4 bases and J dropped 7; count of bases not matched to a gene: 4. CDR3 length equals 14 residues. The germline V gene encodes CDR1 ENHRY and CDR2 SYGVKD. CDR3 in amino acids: CAISGQTGGEKLFF. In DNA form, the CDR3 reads TGTGCCATCAGTGGGCAGACAGGGGGTGAAAAACTGTTTTTT.

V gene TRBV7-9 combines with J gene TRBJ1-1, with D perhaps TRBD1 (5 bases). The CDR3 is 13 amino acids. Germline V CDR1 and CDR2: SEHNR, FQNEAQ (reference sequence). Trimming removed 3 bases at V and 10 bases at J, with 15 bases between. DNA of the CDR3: TGTGCCAGCAGCTTCCCAGGGAAGGAAGGAGCTTTCTTT. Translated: CASSFPGKEGAFF.

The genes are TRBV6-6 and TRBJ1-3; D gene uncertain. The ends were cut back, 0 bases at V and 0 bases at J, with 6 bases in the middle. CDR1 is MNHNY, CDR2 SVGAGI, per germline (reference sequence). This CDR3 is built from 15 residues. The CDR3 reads CASSYSIDSGNTIYF. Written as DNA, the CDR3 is TGTGCCAGCAGTTACTCGATTGACTCTGGAAACACCATATATTTT.

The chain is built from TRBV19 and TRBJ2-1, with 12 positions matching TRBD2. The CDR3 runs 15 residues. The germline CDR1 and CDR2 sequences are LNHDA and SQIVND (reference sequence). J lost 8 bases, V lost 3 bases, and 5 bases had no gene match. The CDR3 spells CASSMTSGRGDEQFF. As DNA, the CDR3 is TGTGCCAGTAGTATGACTAGCGGGAGAGGCGATGAGCAGTTCTTC. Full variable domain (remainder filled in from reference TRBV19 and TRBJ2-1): DGGITQSPKYLFRKEGQNVTLSCEQNLNHDAMYWYRQDPGQGLRLIYYSQIVNDFQKGDIAEGYSVSREKKESFPLTVTSAQKNPTAFYLCASSMTSGRGDEQFFGPGTRLTVL.

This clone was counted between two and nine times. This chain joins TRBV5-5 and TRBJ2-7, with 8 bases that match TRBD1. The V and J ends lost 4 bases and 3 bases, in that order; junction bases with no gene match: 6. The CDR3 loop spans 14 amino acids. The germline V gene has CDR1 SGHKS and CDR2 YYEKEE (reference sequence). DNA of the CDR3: TGTGCCAGCAGCGCGGCGGACAGGGTCTACGAGCAGTACTTC. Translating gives CASSAADRVYEQYF.

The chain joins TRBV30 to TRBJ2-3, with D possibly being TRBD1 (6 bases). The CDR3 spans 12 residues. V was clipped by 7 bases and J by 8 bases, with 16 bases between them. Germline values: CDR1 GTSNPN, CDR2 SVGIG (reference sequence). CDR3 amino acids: CASQGSGATQYF. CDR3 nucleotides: TGTGCCTCACAGGGCTCCGGGGCTACGCAGTATTTT.

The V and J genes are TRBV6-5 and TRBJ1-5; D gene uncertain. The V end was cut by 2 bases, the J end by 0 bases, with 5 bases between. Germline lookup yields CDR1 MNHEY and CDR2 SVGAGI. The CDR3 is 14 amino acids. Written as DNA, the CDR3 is TGTGCCAGCAGTTACGAGGTTAGCAATCAGCCCCAGCATTTT. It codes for CASSYEVSNQPQHF.

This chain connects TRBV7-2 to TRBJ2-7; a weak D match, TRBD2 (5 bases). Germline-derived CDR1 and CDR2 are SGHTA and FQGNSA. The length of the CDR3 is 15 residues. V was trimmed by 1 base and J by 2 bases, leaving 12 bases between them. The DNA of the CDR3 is TGTGCCAGCAGCTTAGGGACTTCACCAGCCTACGAGCAGTACTTC. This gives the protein CASSLGTSPAYEQYF. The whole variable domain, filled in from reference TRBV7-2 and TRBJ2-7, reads GAGVSQSPSNKVTEKGKDVELRCDPISGHTALYWYRQSLGQGLEFLIYFQGNSAPDKSGLPSDRFSAERTGGSVSTLTIQRTQQEDSAVYLCASSLGTSPAYEQYFGPGTRLTVT.